These 25 T cell receptor beta chains share one sample of origin, sequenced in a study of identifying expanded T cells in peripheral blood. Produced via immunoSEQ multiplex PCR; TCRdb's table is partial and in-frame only. This table holds 90,000 to 95,000 clones, approximately 88% found once. The sequenced sample was blood. The receptors originated from a person aged 18 to 75 in good health.

The chain combines TRBV15 with TRBJ2-7, with D unclear. Trimming took off 0 bases at V and 2 bases at J, with 11 bases between the two ends. The CDR3 spans 15 residues. Germline CDR1 is LNHNV and CDR2 is YYDKDF (reference sequence). CDR3 residues: CATSRDQEQTYEQYF. CDR3 nucleotide sequence: TGTGCCACCAGCAGAGATCAAGAGCAGACCTACGAGCAGTACTTC.

The chain couples TRBV9 to TRBJ1-5, with no clear D. This CDR3 comprises 15 residues. From germline, CDR1 is SGDLS and CDR2 YYNGEE. V lost 0 bases, J lost 1 base, and 8 bases lay in between. This CDR3 reads CASSVDPGSNQPQHF. In DNA form, the CDR3 reads TGTGCCAGCAGCGTAGATCCGGGAAGCAATCAGCCCCAGCATTTT. The full variable domain, completed using reference TRBV9 and TRBJ1-5, is DSGVTQTPKHLITATGQRVTLRCSPRSGDLSVYWYQQSLDQGLQFLIQYYNGEERAKGNILERFSAQQFPDLHSELNLSSLELGDSALYFCASSVDPGSNQPQHFGDGTRLSIL.

The CDR3 is CASSPSWGTNTEAFF. CDR3 DNA sequence: TGTGCCAGCAGCCCTTCTTGGGGCACGAACACTGAAGCTTTCTTT. The chain has TRBV7-2 and TRBJ1-1; weak D call: TRBD1 (5 bases). V gave up 5 bases and J gave up 1 base, with 14 bases separating them. The CDR3 loop spans 15 amino acids. From germline, CDR1 is SGHTA and CDR2 FQGNSA.

V and J are TRBV25-1 and TRBJ1-5, with D hard to call. V was cut by 6 bases and J by 1 base, with 10 bases left in between. The germline CDR1 and CDR2 sequences are MGHDK and SYGVNS. CDR3 length: 14 amino acids. CDR3 DNA sequence: TGTGCCAGCAGAAGCGGAGGGAGCAATCAGCCCCAGCATTTT. Its translation is CASRSGGSNQPQHF.

This clone was observed a few times. The chain uses TRBV7-9 and TRBJ1-2; D possibly corresponds to TRBD1 (5 bases). This CDR3 region has 14 residues. The germline CDR1 and CDR2 sequences are SEHNR and FQNEAQ (reference sequence). V lost 5 bases, J lost 3 bases, and 13 bases lay in between. The CDR3 nucleotides are TGTGCCAGCAGCCTCAGTGCGGGGGACTATGGCTACACCTTC. Translating gives CASSLSAGDYGYTF.

The chain uses TRBV6-5 and TRBJ1-5; a possible D gene is TRBD1 (6 bases). CDR1 and CDR2 (germline): MNHEY, SVGAGI. V was trimmed by 0 bases and J by 11 bases, leaving 17 bases between them. CDR3 length: 15 amino acids. The CDR3 loop is CASSYSTGALNAQHF. The CDR3 DNA follows: TGTGCCAGCAGTTACTCGACAGGCGCCCTTAACGCCCAGCATTTT.

A single count supports this clone. The chain carries TRBV6-5 and TRBJ1-1, with TRBD1 as a possible D gene (5 bases). Germline V gene sequence: CDR1 MNHEY, CDR2 SVGAGI. Trimming cost V 2 bases and J 1 base, with 14 bases left between them. CDR3 length equals 16 residues. The CDR3 DNA reads TGTGCCAGCAGTTACCGTTCGGACACCCGGAACACTGAAGCTTTCTTT. This translates into CASSYRSDTRNTEAFF.

In this sample, this clone turned up once. The chain uses TRBV7-8 and TRBJ2-1; weak D call: TRBD2 (6 bases). Trimming cost V 4 bases and J 5 bases, with 18 bases left between them. The CDR3 loop spans 16 amino acids. In germline, CDR1 is SGHVS, CDR2 FQNEAQ. The CDR3 DNA reads as TGTGCCAGCAGCTCCTCTGGGACTCGGATAGACAATGAGCAGTTCTTC. It specifies CASSSSGTRIDNEQFF.

V usage is TRBV19 and J usage is TRBJ2-4; 7 bases agree with TRBD1. The CDR3 spans 14 residues. V lost 3 bases and J lost 6; bases outside the gene matches: 5. Germline-derived CDR1 and CDR2 are LNHDA and SQIVND (reference sequence). CDR3 DNA: TGTGCCAGTAGTATGAGGACAGGCGCAAACATTCAGTACTTC. It encodes CASSMRTGANIQYF.

The genes are TRBV5-3 and TRBJ1-6, with D maybe TRBD1 (5 bases). TRBV5-3 is designated an ORF whose function remains uncertain. CDR3 size: 13 residues. The V end lost 0 bases, the J end lost 7 bases, and 5 bases lay between the germline ends. CDR3 in amino acids: CARSLGGNSPLHF. The CDR3 coding sequence is TGTGCCAGAAGCTTGGGGGGGAATTCACCCCTCCACTTT.

The chain has TRBV11-3 and TRBJ2-2, with 10 bases matching TRBD1. J lost 6 bases, V lost 4 bases, and 5 bases had no gene match. The CDR3 is made up of 15 amino acids. Germline V lookup: CDR1 SGHNT, CDR2 YENEEA. The CDR3 spells CASSSAGTGAGELFF. CDR3 sequence (DNA): TGTGCCAGCAGCTCCGCAGGGACAGGGGCCGGGGAGCTGTTTTTT.

The V gene is TRBV11-2, the J gene TRBJ1-2; D remains unclear. The germline CDR1 and CDR2 sequences are SGHAT and FQNNGV. The CDR3 runs to 12 residues. V lost 0 bases, J lost 14 bases, and 13 bases lay in between. The chain's CDR3 is CASSLEEARLTF. CDR3 in DNA: TGTGCCAGCAGCTTAGAAGAGGCCCGTCTAACCTTC. The full variable domain, with the rest looked up from reference TRBV11-2 and TRBJ1-2, is EAGVAQSPRYKIIEKRQSVAFWCNPISGHATLYWYQQILGQGPKLLIQFQNNGVVDDSQLPKDRFSAERLKGVDSTLKIQPAKLEDSAVYLCASSLEEARLTFGSGTRLTVV.

In its sample, this clone was seen once. The rearrangement links TRBV13 to TRBJ2-2; D is undetermined. V was clipped by 5 bases and J by 6 bases, with 19 bases between them. The CDR3 is 16 residues long. Germline values: CDR1 PRHDT, CDR2 FYEKMQ (reference sequence). The CDR3 loop reads CASSRRPHSAAGELFF. CDR3 sequence (DNA): TGTGCCAGCAGCCGTCGCCCCCATAGTGCGGCCGGGGAGCTGTTTTTT. Full variable domain (missing parts from reference TRBV13 and TRBJ2-2): AAGVIQSPRHLIKEKRETATLKCYPIPRHDTVYWYQQGPGQDPQFLISFYEKMQSDKGSIPDRFSAQQFSDYHSELNMSSLELGDSALYFCASSRRPHSAAGELFFGEGSRLTVL.

The chain has TRBV5-6 and TRBJ2-3; a weak D match, TRBD2 (5 bases). The V gene's germline CDR1 is SGHDT and CDR2 YYEEEE. V dropped 6 bases and J dropped 6 bases, with 14 bases sitting between them. The CDR3 has 13 residues. CDR3 bases: TGTGCCAGCACCACTGGACTGAGGGATACGCAGTATTTT. Its protein product is CASTTGLRDTQYF.

This rearrangement joins TRBV15 to TRBJ1-1, with TRBD1 matching 10 bases. Germline V gene data show CDR1 as LNHNV and CDR2 as YYDKDF (reference sequence). CDR3 length: 15 residues. After removal of 3 bases from V and 1 base from J, the junction contained 2 bases not matched to a gene. The CDR3 DNA follows: TGTGCCACCAGCAGGGACAGGGGGTGGAACACTGAAGCTTTCTTT. Translating it yields CATSRDRGWNTEAFF.

This chain joins TRBV27 and TRBJ2-7; TRBD1 agrees at 9 bases. CDR1 is MNHEY, CDR2 SMNVEV, per germline (reference sequence). This CDR3 spans 15 amino acids. The ends lost 2 bases at V and 4 bases at J; junction bases unmatched: 6. For the CDR3, the DNA is TGTGCCAGCAGTTTACAGGGACAGGGCCTTTACGAGCAGTACTTC. Its protein product is CASSLQGQGLYEQYF.

The chain links TRBV11-2 to TRBJ1-1, with D hard to call. This CDR3 is built from 14 residues. V lost 5 bases and J 1 base, leaving 11 bases between the germline ends. Germline loops: CDR1 SGHAT, CDR2 FQNNGV. The CDR3 coding sequence is TGTGCCAGCAGCACCCTGGACCGGAACACTGAAGCTTTCTTT. Its protein is CASSTLDRNTEAFF. The full variable domain, with the rest looked up from reference TRBV11-2 and TRBJ1-1, is EAGVAQSPRYKIIEKRQSVAFWCNPISGHATLYWYQQILGQGPKLLIQFQNNGVVDDSQLPKDRFSAERLKGVDSTLKIQPAKLEDSAVYLCASSTLDRNTEAFFGQGTRLTVV.

This chain uses TRBV19 with TRBJ2-7, with a tentative D call TRBD2 (6 bases). Trimming took off 6 bases at V and 4 bases at J, with 16 bases between the two ends. This CDR3 is built from 14 residues. Germline V lookup: CDR1 LNHDA, CDR2 SQIVND (reference sequence). CDR3 sequence (DNA): TGTGCCAGTAGCGCGGGACCTGTCGAGTACGAGCAGTACTTC. It yields the protein CASSAGPVEYEQYF.

The gene calls are TRBV19 and TRBJ1-5; maybe TRBD1 (5 bases). Germline V CDR1 and CDR2: LNHDA, SQIVND (reference sequence). The CDR3 contains 17 residues. V was trimmed by 1 base and J by 0 bases, leaving 13 bases between them. The chain's CDR3 is CASSIAPGYFSNQPQHF. CDR3 DNA: TGTGCCAGTAGTATAGCCCCAGGGTACTTTAGCAATCAGCCCCAGCATTTT.

Only one count was recorded for this clone. This sequence joins TRBV5-1 and TRBJ1-3, with D unresolved. The CDR3 covers 15 residues. The V gene lost 0 bases and the J gene lost 0 bases, with 7 bases spanning the gap. Germline CDR1 SGHRS, CDR2 YFSETQ. For the CDR3, the DNA is TGCGCCAGCAGCTTGGGAGCCAACTCTGGAAACACCATATATTTT. Encoded protein: CASSLGANSGNTIYF.

This chain links TRBV5-6 with TRBJ1-1; 8 bases match TRBD1. CDR1 is SGHDT, CDR2 YYEEEE, per germline. V was pared by 4 bases and J by 6 bases, with 11 bases of the junction left unmatched. The CDR3 is 15 residues long. The CDR3 here is CASSAQGANRAEAFF. The CDR3 nucleotides read TGTGCCAGCAGCGCGCAGGGGGCGAATAGGGCTGAAGCTTTCTTT.

V usage is TRBV28 and J usage is TRBJ2-7; D unclear. Between the trimmed V and J ends, which lost 7 bases and 3 bases, there was a span of 16 bases. Per germline, CDR1 MDHEN and CDR2 SYDVKM. The CDR3 spans 14 residues. The CDR3 DNA follows: TGTGCCAGCACTCTCCCTGGACCTTTCTACGAGCAGTACTTC. Translation: CASTLPGPFYEQYF.

The chain couples TRBV10-2 to TRBJ2-1, with 7 bases that match TRBD1. Germline CDR1 WSHSY, CDR2 SAAADI. J gave up 10 bases and V 5 bases, and 8 bases lay outside the gene matches. The CDR3 is made up of 13 amino acids. In nucleotides, the CDR3 is TGCGCCAGCAGTCACGGACAGGCCGGGGAGCAGTTCTTC. Translation gives CASSHGQAGEQFF.

This clone was seen a single time. The V call is TRBV6-1, the J call TRBJ2-1, with D uncertain. Trimming removed 2 bases from V and 5 bases from J, with 10 bases in between. Germline V lookup: CDR1 MNHNS, CDR2 SASEGT. The CDR3 has 14 amino acids. The CDR3 loop is CASSEIYKDNEQFF. DNA of the CDR3: TGTGCCAGCAGTGAAATTTACAAAGACAATGAGCAGTTCTTC.

The chain is built from TRBV29-1 and TRBJ1-1, with D possibly matching TRBD1 (5 bases). This CDR3 is built from 13 residues. With 6 bases removed from V and 4 bases from J, the gap between germline ends came to 15 bases. In germline, CDR1 is SQVTM, CDR2 ANQGSEA. CDR3 amino acids: CSVGRGSGTEAFF. In nucleotides, the CDR3 is TGCAGCGTGGGGCGGGGTAGCGGCACTGAAGCTTTCTTT.